The present T cell receptor (beta chain) was sequenced within a study of shared clonotypes between healthy human individuals. This CDR3 spans 14 amino acids. The germline gives CDR1 ENHRY, CDR2 SYGVKD. Trimming took 0 bases from V and 2 from J, leaving 8 bases between them. This table comes from immunoSEQ multiplex PCR, and its TCRdb copy is limited to in-frame clones, with some not included. Of roughly 680,000 clones in the sample, roughly 72% are singletons; the top ten hold under 2%. Recent vaccinations or acute infections were absent in the healthy HIV-negative adult donors. Naive CD4+ cells were CD45RA-selected; the remaining cells were memory.

The V and J genes are TRBV10-3 and TRBJ2-7; D not resolved. This receptor was taken from a woman under 40 in good health. Sequenced material: memory CD4+ T cells sorted from blood. As to subset: CD45RA-negative fraction. The DNA for the CDR3 is TGTGCCATCAGTGAGTCGAGTGGCCCCTACGAGCAGTACTTC. Amino acid sequence: CAISESSGPYEQYF.